These 27 T cell receptor beta chains originate from one sample sequenced in a study of blood T cell repertoires in COVID-19. Data came from immunoSEQ multiplex PCR; TCRdb stores just in-frame clones and leaves some out. The table includes some 190,000 clones, 84% detected once. Source material: PBMCs or T cells enriched from blood (not recorded which). Receptor source: a woman aged 25 to 39 who had been exposed to COVID-19.

The DNA for the CDR3 is TGCGCCAGCCGGGACAGGGGGGCTGGCTACACCTTC. Residues: CASRDRGAGYTF. V and J are TRBV5-1 and TRBJ1-2; 11 bases line up with TRBD1. CDR3 size: 12 residues. Germline V gene lookup returns CDR1 SGHRS and CDR2 YFSETQ. V trimming: 7 bases; J trimming: 7 bases; junction bases outside the gene matches: 3.

The chain has TRBV11-3 and TRBJ2-2; 9 bases align to TRBD2. Germline CDR1 and CDR2: SGHNT and YENEEA. The CDR3 totals 18 residues. V lost 3 bases and J lost 0; bases outside the gene matches: 8. CDR3 in DNA: TGTGCCAGCAGCTTTGATAGCGGGGGTTACGCGAACACCGGGGAGCTGTTTTTT. Translating it yields CASSFDSGGYANTGELFF.

V gene TRBV4-1 combines with J gene TRBJ1-2; the match to TRBD1 covers 9 bases. The ends lost 7 bases at V and 6 bases at J; junction bases unmatched: 12. Germline lookup yields CDR1 MGHRA and CDR2 YSYEKL. CDR3 length equals 15 residues. CDR3 amino acids: CASKSQQGATDGYTF. The CDR3 DNA sequence: TGCGCCAGCAAATCCCAACAGGGGGCGACGGATGGCTACACCTTC.

Only a few counts were recorded for this clone. V is TRBV11-2 and J is TRBJ2-7, with D maybe TRBD2 (5 bases). Germline lookup yields CDR1 SGHAT and CDR2 FQNNGV. This CDR3 spans 14 amino acids. With 0 bases removed from V and 9 bases from J, the gap between germline ends came to 15 bases. CDR3 in amino acids: CASSLDGMALWQYF. The CDR3 DNA reads TGTGCCAGCAGCTTAGACGGGATGGCTTTATGGCAGTACTTC.

The V gene is TRBV27, the J gene TRBJ2-3; 12 positions match TRBD2. The germline V gene has CDR1 MNHEY and CDR2 SMNVEV (reference sequence). Unmatched junction bases numbered 9, after V lost 2 bases and J lost 6 bases. The CDR3 runs to 17 residues. CDR3 in amino acids: CASSLRASGGALDTQYF. As DNA, the CDR3 is TGTGCCAGCAGTTTACGGGCTAGCGGGGGGGCCTTGGATACGCAGTATTTT.

The J gene is TRBJ2-7, the V gene TRBV7-2, with D possibly TRBD1 on 5 matching bases. Trimming took 1 base from V and 3 from J, leaving 7 bases between them. CDR3 size: 13 residues. Germline loops: CDR1 SGHTA, CDR2 FQGNSA. DNA for the CDR3: TGTGCCAGCAGCTTAGGGACATTCTACGAGCAGTACTTC. It yields the protein CASSLGTFYEQYF.

The chain combines TRBV12-3 or TRBV12-4 with TRBJ1-2, with 7 positions matching TRBD1. J lost 6 bases, V lost 6 bases, and 4 bases had no gene match. This CDR3 comprises 12 residues. In DNA, the CDR3 is TGTGCCAGCAGACAGGGGTCGGATGGCTACACCTTC. Residues: CASRQGSDGYTF.

The V call is TRBV19, the J call TRBJ2-2; 7 bases match TRBD1. CDR1 LNHDA and CDR2 SQIVND come from the germline V gene (reference sequence). The V segment lost 4 bases and the J segment 0 bases; nucleotides outside the gene matches: 5. There are 16 residues in the CDR3. The CDR3 is CASSRGTASNTGELFF. The CDR3 nucleotides are TGTGCCAGTAGTAGGGGGACAGCGTCGAACACCGGGGAGCTGTTTTTT.

The V and J genes are TRBV3-1 (or the pseudogene TRBV3-2) and TRBJ1-2; D remains ambiguous. Trimming cost V 1 base and J 1 base, with 7 bases left between them. CDR1 is LGHDT, CDR2 YNNKEL, per germline (reference sequence). The CDR3 has 14 residues. The CDR3 sequence: CASSQGDLNYGYTF. The CDR3 nucleotides are TGTGCCAGCAGCCAAGGAGATCTTAACTATGGCTACACCTTC.

This chain links TRBV3-1 (or the pseudogene TRBV3-2) with TRBJ1-2, with 7 bases fitting TRBD1. Trimming cost V 3 bases and J 6 bases; bases outside gene matches: 13. Germline V gene data show CDR1 as LGHDT and CDR2 as YNNKEL (reference sequence). This CDR3 has 16 residues. The CDR3 nucleotides read TGTGCCAGCAGCCACCGCAGCTCACAGGGGCCTGATGGCTACACCTTC. Its protein product is CASSHRSSQGPDGYTF.

The rearrangement joins TRBV7-2 to TRBJ1-1; the D gene is possibly TRBD1 (6 bases). The CDR3 runs 15 residues. Germline loops: CDR1 SGHTA, CDR2 FQGNSA. V lost 1 base and J 4 bases, leaving 13 bases between the germline ends. CDR3 nucleotides: TGTGCCAGCAGCTTAGTTACAGGGATCGGCACTGAAGCTTTCTTT. This codes for CASSLVTGIGTEAFF. The variable domain in full, completed from reference TRBV7-2 and TRBJ1-1, reads GAGVSQSPSNKVTEKGKDVELRCDPISGHTALYWYRQSLGQGLEFLIYFQGNSAPDKSGLPSDRFSAERTGGSVSTLTIQRTQQEDSAVYLCASSLVTGIGTEAFFGQGTRLTVV.

CDR3 coding DNA: TGTGCCAGCAGTCCCCACCCAAAAGGAGGTTTTAATTCACCCCTCCACTTT. As protein: CASSPHPKGGFNSPLHF. The genes are TRBV6-6 and TRBJ1-6; no clear D gene. CDR1 is MNHNY and CDR2 is SVGAGI in the germline V gene (reference sequence). The V and J ends lost 5 bases and 6 bases respectively, with 20 bases between them. CDR3 size: 17 residues.

The chain employs TRBV29-1 and TRBJ1-2; 7 nucleotides agree with TRBD1. CDR1 and CDR2 from the germline V gene are SQVTM and ANQGSEA. J was trimmed by 5 bases and V by 4 bases; bases with no gene match: 19. The CDR3 is 17 amino acids. CDR3 loop: CSVASRWDTGDDYGYTF. The CDR3 coding sequence is TGCAGCGTTGCCTCCAGGTGGGACACAGGGGACGATTATGGCTACACCTTC.

The gene calls are TRBV5-1 and TRBJ2-7; D perhaps matches TRBD2 (5 bases). Trimming shortened V by 6 bases and J by 1 base, and 17 bases separated the two germline ends. Germline values: CDR1 SGHRS, CDR2 YFSETQ. CDR3 length equals 15 residues. The CDR3 sequence: CASTRDPGSSYEQYF. The CDR3 DNA is TGCGCCAGCACCAGAGACCCGGGATCATCCTACGAGCAGTACTTC.

This clone is a singleton in its sample. V is TRBV7-8 and J is TRBJ1-3; a possible D gene is TRBD1 (5 bases). The CDR3 extends over 18 amino acids. V was trimmed by 3 bases and J by 0 bases, leaving 18 bases between them. CDR1 SGHVS and CDR2 FQNEAQ come from the germline V gene. This chain's CDR3 is CASSFVVARVSSGNTIYF. As DNA, the CDR3 is TGTGCCAGCAGCTTCGTAGTGGCCAGGGTTAGCTCTGGAAACACCATATATTTT.

This chain links TRBV29-1 with TRBJ1-5; no reliable D call. The CDR3 has 12 amino acids. Between the trimmed V and J ends, which lost 6 bases and 0 bases, there was a span of 6 bases. CDR1 SQVTM and CDR2 ANQGSEA come from the germline V gene. CDR3 sequence: CSVGSSNQPQHF. For the CDR3, the DNA is TGCAGCGTGGGGAGTAGCAATCAGCCCCAGCATTTT.

Written as DNA, the CDR3 is TGTGCCACCCATTCTATAAGCTACACCTTC. It translates to CATHSISYTF. The chain employs TRBV2 and TRBJ1-2; unclear D gene. Between the trimmed V and J ends, which lost 10 bases and 9 bases, there was a span of 12 bases. The CDR3 consists of 10 residues. Germline loops: CDR1 SNHLY, CDR2 FYNNEI.

The chain carries TRBV18 and TRBJ2-7, with 7 bases fitting TRBD2. Germline trimming cut 6 bases from V and 0 bases from J; bases unmatched to any gene: 8. Germline V gene sequence: CDR1 KGHSH, CDR2 LQKENI. This CDR3 spans 15 amino acids. CDR3 in amino acids: CASSSRGLSSYEQYF. DNA of the CDR3: TGTGCCAGCTCCTCACGGGGACTAAGCTCCTACGAGCAGTACTTC.

This chain joins TRBV9 and TRBJ1-2; no reliable D call. Trimming removed 0 bases from V and 9 bases from J, with 12 bases in between. Germline CDR1 is SGDLS and CDR2 is YYNGEE. This CDR3 contains 13 residues. The CDR3 spells CASSVGIAMSYTF. In DNA form, the CDR3 reads TGTGCCAGCAGCGTAGGAATAGCCATGAGCTACACCTTC. The full variable domain, completed using reference TRBV9 and TRBJ1-2, is DSGVTQTPKHLITATGQRVTLRCSPRSGDLSVYWYQQSLDQGLQFLIQYYNGEERAKGNILERFSAQQFPDLHSELNLSSLELGDSALYFCASSVGIAMSYTFGSGTRLTVV.

The gene calls are TRBV5-4 and TRBJ2-7, with D perhaps TRBD1 (5 bases). V lost 0 bases and J 9 bases, leaving 13 bases between the germline ends. Germline lookup yields CDR1 SGHNT and CDR2 YYREEE (reference sequence). CDR3 length: 13 residues. The CDR3 DNA is TGTGCCAGCAGCTTGGGGGGCGGATCGGGGCAGTACTTC. Translation gives CASSLGGGSGQYF.

This clone was detected a few times. The chain couples TRBV5-4 to TRBJ2-7, with a possible D match to TRBD2 (7 bases). The CDR3 runs 15 residues. V lost 2 bases and J 3 bases, leaving 15 bases between the germline ends. Germline V lookup: CDR1 SGHNT, CDR2 YYREEE (reference sequence). The DNA for the CDR3 is TGTGCCAGCAGCTTTGGGGCGGGGGCCGACTACGAGCAGTACTTC. Protein product: CASSFGAGADYEQYF.

The rearrangement links TRBV6-6 to TRBJ1-1; 8 bases align to TRBD1. Germline trimming cut 0 bases from V and 4 bases from J; bases unmatched to any gene: 4. Germline V lookup: CDR1 MNHNY, CDR2 SVGAGI (reference sequence). The length of the CDR3 is 15 residues. The CDR3 DNA is TGTGCCAGCAGTTACTCGGGGACAGGAAGCACTGAAGCTTTCTTT. Residues: CASSYSGTGSTEAFF.

This chain connects TRBV3-1 (or the pseudogene TRBV3-2) to TRBJ2-7; 11 bases are a match to TRBD2. J was trimmed by 2 bases and V by 6 bases; bases with no gene match: 9. This CDR3 is 16 amino acids long. Looked up from germline, CDR1 is LGHDT and CDR2 is YNNKEL (reference sequence). The CDR3 DNA reads as TGTGCCAGCAGACTCGAGACTAGCGGGGCTCCCTACGAGCAGTACTTC. Translating gives CASRLETSGAPYEQYF.

J is TRBJ1-1 and V is TRBV3-1 (or the pseudogene TRBV3-2); 8 bases agree with TRBD1. Looked up from germline, CDR1 is LGHDT and CDR2 is YNNKEL (reference sequence). The V and J ends lost 4 bases and 5 bases, in that order; junction bases with no gene match: 6. CDR3 length: 14 amino acids. CDR3 nucleotide sequence: TGTGCCAGCAGCCCTGGACAGGGCTGGACTGAAGCTTTCTTT. Protein product: CASSPGQGWTEAFF.

The CDR3 loop reads CASSLYQVPAFF. CDR3 in DNA: TGTGCCAGCAGCCTATACCAGGTTCCTGCTTTCTTT. The chain carries TRBV11-2 and TRBJ1-1; D uncertain. The germline gives CDR1 SGHAT, CDR2 FQNNGV. Trimming took off 5 bases at V and 11 bases at J, with 15 bases between the two ends. CDR3 length: 12 amino acids.

The rearrangement links TRBV11-2 to TRBJ2-1, with 10 nucleotides matching TRBD2. V lost 5 bases and J lost 2; bases outside the gene matches: 9. CDR1 SGHAT and CDR2 FQNNGV come from the germline V gene. This CDR3 spans 17 amino acids. The CDR3 sequence: CASSGLAGAYTYNEQFF. CDR3 DNA sequence: TGTGCCAGCAGCGGCCTAGCGGGGGCCTACACCTACAATGAGCAGTTCTTC.

As regards this clone: A read error is possible here, since a much larger clone lies one base away. This sequence joins TRBV7-8 and TRBJ2-5; D not certain. The CDR3 is made up of 13 amino acids. Trimming pared 5 bases from V and 5 bases from J, leaving 12 bases between. Germline V gives CDR1 SGHVS, CDR2 FQNEAQ. The CDR3 nucleotides read TGTGCCAGCAGCCCCGGGTTCTGGGAGACCCAGTACTTC. This encodes CASSPGFWETQYF.